The 24 T cell receptor beta chains listed next were all sequenced from one sample in a study of blood T cells in healthy people across ages. Combining a sample-barcoded 5' primer with a J-beta primer mix, a second PCR ran for roughly 7 to 11 cycles. TCRdb recomputed calls from the 5' RACE reads with MiXCR, one row per CDR3 protein. The profile shows roughly 1,700,000 distinct CDR3 sequences, roughly 27% of them singletons. The sequencing input was blood. Every receptor here comes from a woman in her twenties or thirties in good health.

This clonotype was picked up many times. The chain is built from TRBV29-1 and TRBJ2-7; the D is unclear. Germline-derived CDR1 and CDR2 are SQVTM and ANQGSEA. V lost 6 bases and J 0 bases, leaving 9 bases between the germline ends. CDR3 size: 12 residues. The CDR3 DNA reads TGCAGCGTGTCCCCAAACTCCTACGAGCAGTACTTC. Its protein product is CSVSPNSYEQYF.

For this clonotype: It is likely a read error, because the conserved phenylalanine at the end of the CDR3 is missing. The rearrangement links TRBV6-5 to TRBJ2-5; TRBD1 might be the D (6 bases). The assigned J gene may be wrong: the sequence end matches TRBJ2-7 better. CDR1 and CDR2 from the germline V gene are MNHEY and SVGAGI. CDR3 length equals 13 residues. The CDR3 spells CASRSQGKDEQYC. The CDR3 region has the DNA TGTGCCAGCAGGTCTCAGGGGAAGGACGAGCAGTACTGC.

The rearrangement links TRBV5-1 to TRBJ2-1; the match to TRBD1 covers 7 bases. This CDR3 is 16 amino acids long. Per germline, CDR1 SGHRS and CDR2 YFSETQ. V dropped 4 bases and J dropped 0; count of bases not matched to a gene: 7. This CDR3 is CASSPPGQSSYNEQFF. CDR3 sequence (DNA): TGCGCCAGCAGCCCCCCGGGACAGAGCTCCTACAATGAGCAGTTCTTC.

This clonotype was seen a few times. The chain recombines TRBV3-1 with TRBJ2-1; D gene uncertain. V was trimmed by 1 base and J by 6 bases, leaving 10 bases between them. The CDR3 spans 14 residues. Germline loops: CDR1 LGHDT, CDR2 YNNKEL (reference sequence). The CDR3 DNA reads TGTGCCAGCAGCCAAGTGCCGGCAGGCAATGAGCAGTTCTTC. Its protein product is CASSQVPAGNEQFF.

The chain links TRBV20-1 to TRBJ1-5; D possibly corresponds to TRBD1 (5 bases). The CDR3 runs to 13 residues. Germline CDR1 is DFQATT and CDR2 is SNEGSKA (reference sequence). Trimming stripped 0 bases from V and 7 bases from J, with 10 bases between. The CDR3 sequence: CSAREAGTQPQHF. CDR3 nucleotides: TGCAGTGCTAGAGAAGCCGGGACCCAGCCCCAGCATTTT.

Remarks on this clonotype: Given a much more abundant clone one base away, this may be a read error. The chain carries TRBV6-5 and TRBJ2-1; no definite D call. The CDR3 is made up of 15 amino acids. From germline, CDR1 is MNHEY and CDR2 SVGAGI. V gave up 5 bases and J gave up 13 bases, with 24 bases separating them. The CDR3 loop reads CASSKPGRIQETQFF. The CDR3 DNA reads as TGTGCCAGCAGTAAACCCGGACGGATTCAAGAGACCCAGTTCTTC.

The rearrangement uses TRBV7-8 and TRBJ2-5, with a weak D call TRBD2 (6 bases). The length of the CDR3 is 14 residues. Between the trimmed V and J ends, which lost 0 bases and 5 bases, there was a span of 10 bases. CDR1 and CDR2 from the germline V gene are SGHVS and FQNEAQ. The CDR3 is CASSLAASVETQYF. CDR3 coding DNA: TGTGCCAGCAGCTTAGCGGCTAGCGTTGAGACCCAGTACTTC.

The V call is TRBV11-2, the J call TRBJ2-7; no clear D gene. The germline gives CDR1 SGHAT, CDR2 FQNNGV. This CDR3 contains 14 residues. With 3 bases removed from V and 5 bases from J, the gap between germline ends came to 14 bases. Written as DNA, the CDR3 is TGTGCCAGCAGCTTGGGTAGCCCCGTCCACGAGCAGTACTTC. Its protein product is CASSLGSPVHEQYF.

The chain is built from TRBV9 and TRBJ2-5; possible D gene TRBD2, 6 bases. The assigned J gene may be wrong: the sequence end matches TRBJ2-1 better. Germline CDR1 is SGDLS and CDR2 is YYNGEE. The CDR3 totals 16 residues. The CDR3 here is CASSYLSGGTQETQFF. CDR3 coding DNA: TGTGCCAGCAGCTACCTAAGCGGAGGGACCCAAGAGACCCAGTTCTTC.

In regard to this clonotype: A much larger clone lies one base from this, so it may be a read error. This chain links TRBV27 with TRBJ2-7; D might be TRBD2 (5 bases). Near its end, the DNA agrees better with TRBJ2-5, so the J call may be wrong. This CDR3 contains 14 residues. CDR1 and CDR2 (germline): MNHEY, SMNVEV (reference sequence). This chain's CDR3 is CASSCRQPRGTQYF. The CDR3 nucleotides are TGTGCCAGCAGTTGTAGGCAACCCCGGGGGACCCAGTACTTC.

The chain joins TRBV2 to TRBJ2-7; D not certain. V was shortened by 3 bases and J by 7 bases, with 16 bases between the two germline ends. The CDR3 is made up of 14 amino acids. CDR1 is SNHLY, CDR2 FYNNEI, per germline. CDR3 DNA sequence: TGTGCCAGCAGTGATCGAAGTCCCTACAATGAGCAGTACTTC. Translating it yields CASSDRSPYNEQYF. The full variable domain, in which reference TRBV2 and TRBJ2-7 provide the parts outside the CDR3, is EPEVTQTPSHQVTQMGQEVILRCVPISNHLYFYWYRQILGQKVEFLVSFYNNEISEKSEIFDDQFSVERPDGSNFTLKIRSTKLEDSAMYFCASSDRSPYNEQYFGPGTRLTVT.

This clonotype was seen more than once but under ten times. At one end the junction does not follow the germline gene, possibly because of a read error. V is TRBV5-1 and J is TRBJ1-2; D call uncertain. The germline CDR1 and CDR2 sequences are SGHRS and YFSETQ. CDR3 length: 16 amino acids. The CDR3 is CASSFAAGASNYCYTF. In nucleotides, the CDR3 is TGCGCCAGCAGCTTCGCGGCAGGAGCATCTAACTATTGCTACACCTTC.

The chain recombines TRBV12-5 with TRBJ2-1, with a tentative D call TRBD2 (6 bases). The CDR3 loop spans 13 amino acids. Trimming removed 7 bases from V and 9 bases from J, with 16 bases in between. Germline CDR1 LGHNT, CDR2 FRNRAP. CDR3 in DNA: TGTGCTAGTGTAACGGACGGAGGGAGTGAGCAGTTCTTC. It specifies CASVTDGGSEQFF.

This clonotype was counted ten times or more. The chain couples TRBV6-6 to TRBJ2-7; perhaps TRBD2 as D (5 bases). V was shortened by 2 bases and J by 0 bases, with 11 bases between the two germline ends. CDR3 length: 15 amino acids. Per the germline V gene, CDR1 is MNHNY and CDR2 is SVGAGI (reference sequence). The CDR3 loop reads CASSYGGIDSYEQYF. In DNA form, the CDR3 reads TGTGCCAGCAGTTACGGAGGCATCGACTCCTACGAGCAGTACTTC.

The V gene is TRBV29-1, the J gene TRBJ1-1; 10 positions match TRBD1. Germline loops: CDR1 SQVTM, CDR2 ANQGSEA. There are 13 residues in the CDR3. J was trimmed by 3 bases and V by 7 bases; bases with no gene match: 5. The CDR3 is CSARGQGYTEAFF. CDR3 coding DNA: TGCAGCGCTCGGGGACAGGGGTACACTGAAGCTTTCTTT.

In the case of this clonotype: This may arise from a read error, as a much more abundant clone is one base away. The V and J genes are TRBV2 and TRBJ2-1; either TRBD1 or TRBD2 may supply D (6 bases each). Germline V gene lookup returns CDR1 SNHLY and CDR2 FYNNEI. The CDR3 runs to 15 residues. Trimming took off 0 bases at V and 13 bases at J, with 19 bases between the two ends. Here the CDR3 DNA reads TGTGCCAGCAGTGAAGCGCTTCGGGGGCGAGAGACCCAGTTCTTC. Its protein product is CASSEALRGRETQFF.

Only a few counts were recorded for this clonotype. The chain uses TRBV20-1 and TRBJ2-7; TRBD1 is a possible D gene (6 bases). The CDR3 spans 14 residues. Germline-derived CDR1 and CDR2 are DFQATT and SNEGSKA (reference sequence). Trimming removed 6 bases from V and 2 bases from J, with 17 bases in between. Written as DNA, the CDR3 is TGCAGTGCGATGGCCAGGGGATCGGCCTACGAGCAGTACTTC. Translation gives CSAMARGSAYEQYF.

The chain couples TRBV5-8 to TRBJ2-5; 8 bases fit TRBD1. The V and J ends lost 2 bases and 5 bases, in that order; junction bases with no gene match: 8. The germline gives CDR1 SGHTS, CDR2 YDEGEE. The CDR3 length is 15 residues. The CDR3 nucleotides are TGTGCCAGCAGCTTCCGCGCCCGGGACAGGGAGACCCAGTACTTC. Its protein is CASSFRARDRETQYF.

This clonotype showed up just a few times. This chain joins TRBV27 and TRBJ2-7; no clear D. The V end was cut by 2 bases, the J end by 0 bases, with 11 bases between. The length of the CDR3 is 15 residues. Germline CDR1 MNHEY, CDR2 SMNVEV (reference sequence). The CDR3 DNA reads as TGTGCCAGCAGTTTAAGTAGCAGTAGCTCCTACGAGCAGTACTTC. It codes for CASSLSSSSSYEQYF.

The V and J genes are TRBV18 and TRBJ2-1; weak D call: TRBD2 (6 bases). The V end was cut by 4 bases, the J end by 5 bases, with 9 bases between. The CDR3 has 13 residues. Germline lookup yields CDR1 KGHSH and CDR2 LQKENI. Written as DNA, the CDR3 is TGTGCCAGCTCACGACTAGAGCACAATGAGCAGTTCTTC. It specifies CASSRLEHNEQFF.

The chain carries TRBV6-5 and TRBJ1-2; 8 bases agree with TRBD1. Trimming cost V 7 bases and J 4 bases; bases outside gene matches: 8. CDR1 is MNHEY and CDR2 is SVGAGI in the germline V gene. CDR3 length equals 14 residues. CDR3 DNA sequence: TGTGCCAGCAACCGACAGGGGACCAGCTATGGCTACACCTTC. Its translation: CASNRQGTSYGYTF.

This clonotype appeared a few times. This rearrangement joins TRBV21-1 to TRBJ2-1; the table's TRBD2 call for D was not verified on the DNA. TRBV21-1 is tagged as a pseudogene. The CDR3 has 17 residues. CDR3 sequence: CASIQTTGGQAGNEQFF. The CDR3 DNA follows: TGTGCCAGCATCCAAACGACGGGAGGGCAAGCTGGGAATGAGCAGTTCTTC.

This sequence joins TRBV5-5 and TRBJ2-2; no reliable D call. V shed 6 bases and J shed 0 bases, with 12 bases lying between them. The CDR3 length is 15 residues. Germline V gene lookup returns CDR1 SGHKS and CDR2 YYEKEE (reference sequence). The CDR3 DNA reads TGTGCCAGCATCTGGAGAGGATCGAACACCGGGGAGCTGTTTTTT. It translates to CASIWRGSNTGELFF.

This chain connects TRBV27 to TRBJ2-7; D might be TRBD1 or TRBD2, each matching 6 bases. CDR3 size: 15 residues. V lost 5 bases and J 3 bases, leaving 17 bases between the germline ends. CDR1 and CDR2 (germline): MNHEY, SMNVEV (reference sequence). The CDR3 bases are TGTGCCAGCAGTCCCCGTGGGGGGACACTCTACGAGCAGTACTTC. Translating gives CASSPRGGTLYEQYF.